The clone carrying this T cell receptor beta chain has ten or more counts. Its cognate antigen is unknown. The authors amplified TCR beta CDR3 regions from RNA transcripts. HTBI primers were employed in first-round RT-PCR, then a second-round multiplex PCR followed. One entry per CDR3 protein results from TCRdb running MiXCR on the multiplex PCR reads. The sample comprises 350,000 or so distinct CDR3 sequences, roughly 15% of which are singletons, and 9% to 15% rests with the top ten. This entry is derived from a study of Graves' ophthalmopathy and Graves' hyperthyroidism. Overall study results and limits: With roughly 65% sensitivity and approximately 72% specificity, the model predicted ophthalmopathy progression. Blood also contained most of the expanded thyroid clonotypes above 0.001 frequency.

V was pared by 2 bases and J by 2 bases, with 8 bases of the junction left unmatched. CDR1 MNHEY and CDR2 SVGAGI come from the germline V gene. CDR3 length equals 17 residues. Presentation of ophthalmopathy in the donors involved moderate-to-severe activity, CAS ≥3, NOSPECS ≥4 and a duration under 3 months. This sequence joins TRBV6-5 and TRBJ1-2; TRBD1 aligns across 10 bases. The clonotype comes from an adult man with Graves' ophthalmopathy. Sample: peripheral blood. CDR3 bases: TGTGCCAGCAGTTACCTAACACTGACAGGGGGCAACTATGGCTACACCTTC. It is translated as CASSYLTLTGGNYGYTF.